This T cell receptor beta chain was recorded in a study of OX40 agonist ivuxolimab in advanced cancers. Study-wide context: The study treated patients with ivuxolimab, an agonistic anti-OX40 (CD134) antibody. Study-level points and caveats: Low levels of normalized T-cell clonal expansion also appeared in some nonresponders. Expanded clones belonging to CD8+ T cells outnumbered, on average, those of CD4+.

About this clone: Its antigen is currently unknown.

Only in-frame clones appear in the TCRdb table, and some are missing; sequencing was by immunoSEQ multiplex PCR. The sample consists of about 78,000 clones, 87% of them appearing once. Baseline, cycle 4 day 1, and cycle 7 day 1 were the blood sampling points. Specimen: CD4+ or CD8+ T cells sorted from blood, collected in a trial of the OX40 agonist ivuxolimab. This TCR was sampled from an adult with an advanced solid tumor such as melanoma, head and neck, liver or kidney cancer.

CDR3 region: CASSPNPGRVDEQYF. The DNA of the CDR3 is TGTGCCAGCTCACCAAATCCGGGCAGGGTCGACGAGCAGTACTTC. The rearrangement joins TRBV18 to TRBJ2-7; D may be TRBD1 (5 bases). V shed 2 bases and J shed 5 bases, with 16 bases lying between them. CDR3 length equals 15 residues. Germline-derived CDR1 and CDR2 are KGHSH and LQKENI. The full variable domain, rest sourced from reference TRBV18 and TRBJ2-7, is NAGVMQNPRHLVRRRGQEARLRCSPMKGHSHVYWYRQLPEEGLKFMVYLQKENIIDESGMPKERFSAEFPKEGPSILRIQQVVRGDSAAYFCASSPNPGRVDEQYFGPGTRLTVT.